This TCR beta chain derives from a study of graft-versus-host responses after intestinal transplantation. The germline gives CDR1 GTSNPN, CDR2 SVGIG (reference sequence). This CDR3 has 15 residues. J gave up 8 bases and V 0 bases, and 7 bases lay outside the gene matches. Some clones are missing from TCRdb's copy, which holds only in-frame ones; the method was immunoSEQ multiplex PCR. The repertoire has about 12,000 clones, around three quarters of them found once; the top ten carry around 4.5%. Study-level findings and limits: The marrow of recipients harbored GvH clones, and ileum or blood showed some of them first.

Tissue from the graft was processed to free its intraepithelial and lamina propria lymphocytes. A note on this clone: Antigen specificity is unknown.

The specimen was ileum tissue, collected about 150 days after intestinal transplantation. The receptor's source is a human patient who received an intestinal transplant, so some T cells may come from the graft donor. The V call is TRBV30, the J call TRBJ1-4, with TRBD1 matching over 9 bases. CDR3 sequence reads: CAWSVPTGGWEKLFF. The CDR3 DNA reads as TGTGCCTGGAGTGTCCCGACAGGGGGATGGGAAAAACTGTTTTTT. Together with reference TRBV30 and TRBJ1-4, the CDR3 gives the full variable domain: SQTIHQWPATLVQPVGSPLSLECTVEGTSNPNLYWYRQAAGRGLQLLFYSVGIGQISSEVPQNLSASRPQDRQFILSSKKLLLSDSGFYLCAWSVPTGGWEKLFFGSGTQLSVL.